This T cell receptor (beta chain) was identified during a study of cytomegalovirus exposure and HLA in healthy donors. Study-level points and caveats: Across donors, presence/absence analyses took sequencing depth to be roughly uniform.

This clone has a handful of counts. Its antigen is undetermined. The PCR employed 60 Vbeta primers together with 13 Jbeta primers. Generated by immunoSEQ multiplex PCR, the TCRdb table keeps only in-frame clones and is missing some. The top ten hold 1.6% of the sample, which has about 140,000 clones, about 68% seen once. CDR1 is KGHSH and CDR2 is LQKENI in the germline V gene. V lost 1 base to trimming and J lost 6 bases, with 12 bases between them. The CDR3 runs to 14 residues. The sequencing sample was made of PBMCs. This clonotype was obtained from a human donor in good health. The chain employs TRBV18 and TRBJ1-1, with D possibly being TRBD1 (6 bases). Here the CDR3 DNA reads TGTGCCAGCTCACCACAGGGACAAAGCGCTGAAGCTTTCTTT. Translated: CASSPQGQSAEAFF.